This entry describes one T cell receptor (beta chain). Its antigen is still unknown. Sample-barcoded 5' priming and a J-beta primer mix drove a second PCR of roughly 7 to 11 cycles. In TCRdb, the 5' RACE reads were re-called with MiXCR into one record per CDR3 protein. Among over 500,000 distinct CDR3 sequences listed, under 65% were seen once. Ranging in age from about 6 to 100, the donors were healthy Caucasian individuals from Russia. This sample is drawn from a study of blood T cells in healthy people across ages. Study overall: About one barcoded beta molecule was captured per two T cells (by template switching). Study-wide points: No conclusive comparison of naive versus antigen-experienced cells was possible with unsorted PBMCs. Among T cells, TCR beta diversity per million cells dropped roughly linearly as age rose.

Per germline, CDR1 MDHEN and CDR2 SYDVKM. The CDR3 is made up of 14 amino acids. Trimming took off 5 bases at V and 7 bases at J, with 15 bases between the two ends. This chain uses TRBV28 with TRBJ2-4; D may match TRBD1 or TRBD2 (6 bases each). The sequenced sample consisted of blood. The sequence was collected from a woman aged 80 or over in good health. The CDR3 protein is CASSRVGGANIQYF. The DNA of the CDR3 is TGTGCCAGCAGTCGTGTCGGGGGCGCGAACATTCAGTACTTC.